In its sample, the clone carrying this T cell receptor beta chain was seen a few times. Antigen specificity is unknown. Profiled with immunoSEQ multiplex PCR; TCRdb holds only in-frame clones, not every one. Among nearly 200,000 clones, around 83% were seen once, and the ten largest hold 10% to 15%. This sample was taken from a study of cytomegalovirus exposure and HLA in healthy donors. Between the trimmed V and J ends, which lost 5 bases and 2 bases, there was a span of 10 bases. CDR1 is SGHRS and CDR2 is YFSETQ in the germline V gene. This CDR3 has 13 residues. Study-level findings and limits: A subsequent analysis found that TCR clusters from the first cohort also tended to co-occur in the roughly 120 validation repertoires, with under 95% of cluster scores above 0. Specificity of a few CMV-associated chains for CMV antigens was verified in vitro.

The donors were part of the validation cohort of more than 90 subjects. That cohort was separate from the first cohort, which comprised 550 to 750 subjects. Sample: PBMCs. This receptor was taken from a woman in her 30s in good health and CMV-seropositive. The rearrangement links TRBV5-1 to TRBJ1-1; D is undetermined. The CDR3 is CASSREGNTEAFF. The DNA of the CDR3 is TGCGCCAGCAGTAGGGAGGGAAACACTGAAGCTTTCTTT.